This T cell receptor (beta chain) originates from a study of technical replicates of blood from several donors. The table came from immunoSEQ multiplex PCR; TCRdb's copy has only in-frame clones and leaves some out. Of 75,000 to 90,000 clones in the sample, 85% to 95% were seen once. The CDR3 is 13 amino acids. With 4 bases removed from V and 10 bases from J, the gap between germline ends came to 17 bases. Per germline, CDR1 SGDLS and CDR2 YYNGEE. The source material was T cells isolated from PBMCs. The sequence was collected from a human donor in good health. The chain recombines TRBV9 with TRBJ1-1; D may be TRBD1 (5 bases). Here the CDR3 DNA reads TGTGCCAGCAGCTTGGACACTTGGTCGGCAGCTTTCTTT. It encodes CASSLDTWSAAFF.